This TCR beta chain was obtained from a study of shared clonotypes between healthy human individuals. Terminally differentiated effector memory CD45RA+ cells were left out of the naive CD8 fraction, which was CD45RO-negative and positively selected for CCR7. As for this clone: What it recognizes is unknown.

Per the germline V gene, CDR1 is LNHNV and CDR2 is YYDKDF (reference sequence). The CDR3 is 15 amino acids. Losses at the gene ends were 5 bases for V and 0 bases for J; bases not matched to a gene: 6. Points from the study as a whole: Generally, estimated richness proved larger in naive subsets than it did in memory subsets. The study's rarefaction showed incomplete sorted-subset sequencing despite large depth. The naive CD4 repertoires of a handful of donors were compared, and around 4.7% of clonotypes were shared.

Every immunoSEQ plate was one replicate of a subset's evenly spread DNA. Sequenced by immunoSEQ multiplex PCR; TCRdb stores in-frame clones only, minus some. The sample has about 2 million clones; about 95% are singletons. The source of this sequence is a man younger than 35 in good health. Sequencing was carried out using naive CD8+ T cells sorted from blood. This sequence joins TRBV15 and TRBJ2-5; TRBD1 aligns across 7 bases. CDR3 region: CATSGPGQNQETQYF. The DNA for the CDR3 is TGTGCCACCAGCGGACCGGGACAGAACCAAGAGACCCAGTACTTC.